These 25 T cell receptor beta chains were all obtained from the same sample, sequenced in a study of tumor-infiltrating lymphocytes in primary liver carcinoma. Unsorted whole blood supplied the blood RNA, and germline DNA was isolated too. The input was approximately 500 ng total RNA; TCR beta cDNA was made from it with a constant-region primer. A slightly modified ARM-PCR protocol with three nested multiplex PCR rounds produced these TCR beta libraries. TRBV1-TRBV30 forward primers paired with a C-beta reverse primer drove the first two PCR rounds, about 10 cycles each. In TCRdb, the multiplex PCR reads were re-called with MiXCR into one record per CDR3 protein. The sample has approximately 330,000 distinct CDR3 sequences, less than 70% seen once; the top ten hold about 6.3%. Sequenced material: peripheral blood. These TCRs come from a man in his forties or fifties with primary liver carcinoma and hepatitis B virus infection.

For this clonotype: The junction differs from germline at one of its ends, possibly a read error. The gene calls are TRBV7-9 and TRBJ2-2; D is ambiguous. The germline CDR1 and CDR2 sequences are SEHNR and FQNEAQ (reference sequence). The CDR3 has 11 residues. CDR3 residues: CDSSLAGELFF. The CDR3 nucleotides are TGTGACAGCAGCTTGGCCGGGGAGCTGTTTTTT.

The CDR3 nucleotides read TGTGCCAGCAGCTCTACCTGGACAGGAGATATGAACACTGAAGCTTTCTTT. Amino acids: CASSSTWTGDMNTEAFF. The chain combines TRBV11-2 with TRBJ1-1; 7 bases match TRBD1. The CDR3 runs 17 residues. The trim removed 4 bases at V and 0 bases at J, leaving 11 bases unmatched. Germline V gene data show CDR1 as SGHAT and CDR2 as FQNNGV.

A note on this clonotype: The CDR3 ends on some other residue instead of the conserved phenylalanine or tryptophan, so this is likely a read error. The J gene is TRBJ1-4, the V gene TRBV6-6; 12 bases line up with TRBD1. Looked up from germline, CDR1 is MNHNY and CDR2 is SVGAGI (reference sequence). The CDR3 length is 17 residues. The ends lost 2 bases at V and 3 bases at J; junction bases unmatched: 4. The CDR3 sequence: CASSYTGTGGPNEKLFL. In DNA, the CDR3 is TGTGCCAGCAGTTACACAGGGACAGGGGGCCCTAATGAAAAACTGTTTCTT.

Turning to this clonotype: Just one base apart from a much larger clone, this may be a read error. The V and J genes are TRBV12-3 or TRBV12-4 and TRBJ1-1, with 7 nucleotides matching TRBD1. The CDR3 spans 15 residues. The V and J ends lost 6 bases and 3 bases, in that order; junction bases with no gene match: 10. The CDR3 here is CASRQPGTAHTEAFF. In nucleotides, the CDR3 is TGTGCCAGCAGACAACCCGGGACAGCACACACTGAAGCTTTCTTT.

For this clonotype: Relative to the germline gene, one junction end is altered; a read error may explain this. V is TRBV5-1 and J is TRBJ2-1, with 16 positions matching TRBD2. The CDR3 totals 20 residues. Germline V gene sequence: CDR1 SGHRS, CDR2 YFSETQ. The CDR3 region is CASSAAGTSGRARSYDEQFF. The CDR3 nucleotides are TGCGCCAGCAGCGCAGCCGGGACTAGCGGGAGGGCCCGTTCCTACGATGAGCAGTTCTTC.

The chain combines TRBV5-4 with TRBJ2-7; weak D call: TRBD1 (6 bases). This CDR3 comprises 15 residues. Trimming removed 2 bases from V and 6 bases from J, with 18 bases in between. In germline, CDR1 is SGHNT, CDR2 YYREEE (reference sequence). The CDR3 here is CASSFGQTPGPEQYF. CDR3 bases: TGTGCCAGCAGCTTCGGACAGACCCCCGGGCCCGAGCAGTACTTC.

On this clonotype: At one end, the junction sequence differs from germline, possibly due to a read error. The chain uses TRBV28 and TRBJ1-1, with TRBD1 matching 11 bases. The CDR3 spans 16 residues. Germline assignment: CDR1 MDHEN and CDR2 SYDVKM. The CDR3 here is CVSSLWTGGAGTEAFF. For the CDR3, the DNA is TGTGTCAGCAGTTTATGGACAGGGGGCGCGGGAACTGAAGCTTTCTTT.

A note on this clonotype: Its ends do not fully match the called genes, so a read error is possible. CDR3 protein: CTSSLGLGNEQSF. The CDR3 DNA is TGTACCAGCAGCCTGGGACTAGGGAATGAGCAGTCCTTC. The gene calls are TRBV11-2 and TRBJ2-1; TRBD2 matches 8 bases. Germline CDR1 and CDR2: SGHAT and FQNNGV. The CDR3 extends over 13 amino acids.

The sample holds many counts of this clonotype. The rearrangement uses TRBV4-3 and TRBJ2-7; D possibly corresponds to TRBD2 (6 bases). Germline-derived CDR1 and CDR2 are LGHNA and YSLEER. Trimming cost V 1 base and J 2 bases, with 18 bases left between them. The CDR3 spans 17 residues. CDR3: CASSQAGLGGSAYEQYF. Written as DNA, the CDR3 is TGCGCCAGCAGCCAAGCCGGGTTGGGGGGATCGGCCTACGAGCAGTACTTC.

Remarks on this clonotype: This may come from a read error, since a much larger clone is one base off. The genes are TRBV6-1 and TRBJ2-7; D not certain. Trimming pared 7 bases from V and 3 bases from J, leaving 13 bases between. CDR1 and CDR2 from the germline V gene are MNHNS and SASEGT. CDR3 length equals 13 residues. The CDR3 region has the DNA TGTGCCAGCAAGTTGGCTTCTCACTACGAGCAGTACTTC. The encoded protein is CASKLASHYEQYF.

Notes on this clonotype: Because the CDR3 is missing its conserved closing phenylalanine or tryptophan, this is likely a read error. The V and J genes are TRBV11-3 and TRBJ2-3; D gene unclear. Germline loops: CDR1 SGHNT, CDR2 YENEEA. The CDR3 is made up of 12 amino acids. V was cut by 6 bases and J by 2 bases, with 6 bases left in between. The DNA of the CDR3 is TGTGCCAGCAGATCCTACACAGATACGCAGTATCTT. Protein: CASRSYTDTQYL.

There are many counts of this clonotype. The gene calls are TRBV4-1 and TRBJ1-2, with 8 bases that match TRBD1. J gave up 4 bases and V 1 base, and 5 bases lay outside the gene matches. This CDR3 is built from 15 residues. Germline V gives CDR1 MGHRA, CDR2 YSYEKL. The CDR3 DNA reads TGCGCCAGCAGCCAAGCCCGGACAGGGAGCTATGGCTACACCTTC. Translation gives CASSQARTGSYGYTF.

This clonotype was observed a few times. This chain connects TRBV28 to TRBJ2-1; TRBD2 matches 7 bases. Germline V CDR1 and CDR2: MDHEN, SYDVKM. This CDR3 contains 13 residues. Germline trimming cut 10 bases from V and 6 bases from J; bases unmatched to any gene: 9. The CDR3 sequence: CATSGGLTNEQFF. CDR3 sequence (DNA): TGTGCCACCTCGGGAGGACTCACCAATGAGCAGTTCTTC.

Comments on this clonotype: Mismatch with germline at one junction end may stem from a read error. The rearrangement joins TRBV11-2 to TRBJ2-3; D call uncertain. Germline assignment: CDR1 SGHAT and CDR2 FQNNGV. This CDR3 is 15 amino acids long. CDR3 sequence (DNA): TGTGCCAGCAGCCTCCAATATCAAAGCACAGATACGCGGTATTTT. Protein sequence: CASSLQYQSTDTRYF.

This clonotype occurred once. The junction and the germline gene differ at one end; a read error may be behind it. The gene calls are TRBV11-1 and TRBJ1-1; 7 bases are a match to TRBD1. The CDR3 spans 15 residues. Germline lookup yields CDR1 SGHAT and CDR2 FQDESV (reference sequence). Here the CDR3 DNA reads TGTGCCAACAGCGAAACAGGGGCGGATACCACTGAAGCTTTCTTT. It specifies CANSETGADTTEAFF.

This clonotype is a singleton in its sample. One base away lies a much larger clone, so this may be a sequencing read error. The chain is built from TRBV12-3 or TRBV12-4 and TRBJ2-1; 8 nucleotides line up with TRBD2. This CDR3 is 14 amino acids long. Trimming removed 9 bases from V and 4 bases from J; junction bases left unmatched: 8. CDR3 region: CARTSSGVYNEQFF. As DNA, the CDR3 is TGTGCCAGAACGAGTAGCGGGGTATACAATGAGCAGTTCTTC.

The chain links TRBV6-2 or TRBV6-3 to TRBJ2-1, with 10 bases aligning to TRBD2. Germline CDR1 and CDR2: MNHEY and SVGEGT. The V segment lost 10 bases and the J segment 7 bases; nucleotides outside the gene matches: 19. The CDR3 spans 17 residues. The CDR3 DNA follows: TGTGCCACCGGACTAGCGGTAGGGCTTTGGAGTTCTAATGAGCAGTTCTTC. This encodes CATGLAVGLWSSNEQFF.

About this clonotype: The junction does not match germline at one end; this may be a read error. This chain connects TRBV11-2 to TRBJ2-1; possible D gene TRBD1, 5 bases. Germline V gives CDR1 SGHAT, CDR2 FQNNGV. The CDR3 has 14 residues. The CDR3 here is CASILGATHNDQFF. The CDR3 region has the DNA TGTGCCAGCATCTTAGGGGCCACACACAATGATCAGTTCTTT.

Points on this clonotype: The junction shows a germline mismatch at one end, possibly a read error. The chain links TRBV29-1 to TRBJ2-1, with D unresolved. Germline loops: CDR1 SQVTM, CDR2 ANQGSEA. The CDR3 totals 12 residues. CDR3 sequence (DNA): TGCAGCGTGGTGAGCCAGGAGTTCCGTGCATCCTTC. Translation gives CSVVSQEFRASF.

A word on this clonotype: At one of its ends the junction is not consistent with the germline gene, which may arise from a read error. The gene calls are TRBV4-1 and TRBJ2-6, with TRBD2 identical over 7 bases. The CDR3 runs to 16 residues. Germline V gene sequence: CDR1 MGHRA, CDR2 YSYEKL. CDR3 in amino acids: CASGQAGLSGANVLTF. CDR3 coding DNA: TGCGCCAGCGGCCAAGCGGGACTCTCTGGGGCCAACGTCCTGACTTTC.

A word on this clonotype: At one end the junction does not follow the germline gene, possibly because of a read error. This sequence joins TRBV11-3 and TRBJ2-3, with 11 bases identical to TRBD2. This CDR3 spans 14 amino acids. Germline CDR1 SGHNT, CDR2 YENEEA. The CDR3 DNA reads TGTACCAGCGGGACTAGCGGACGCACAGATACGCAGTATTTT. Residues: CTSGTSGRTDTQYF.

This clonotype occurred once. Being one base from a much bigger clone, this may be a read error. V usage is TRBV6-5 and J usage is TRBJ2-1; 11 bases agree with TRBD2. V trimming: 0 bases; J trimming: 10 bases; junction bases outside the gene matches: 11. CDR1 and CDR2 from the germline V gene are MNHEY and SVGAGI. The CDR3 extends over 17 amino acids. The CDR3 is CASSYSIWLGTSGEQFF. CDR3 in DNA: TGTGCCAGCAGTTACTCGATCTGGCTGGGGACTAGCGGCGAGCAGTTCTTC.

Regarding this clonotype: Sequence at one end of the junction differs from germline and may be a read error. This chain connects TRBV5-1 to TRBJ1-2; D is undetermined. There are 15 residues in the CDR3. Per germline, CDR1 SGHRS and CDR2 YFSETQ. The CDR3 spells CASRYGSGSNCGYTF. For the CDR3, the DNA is TGCGCCAGCAGATACGGATCAGGATCGAACTGTGGCTACACCTTC.

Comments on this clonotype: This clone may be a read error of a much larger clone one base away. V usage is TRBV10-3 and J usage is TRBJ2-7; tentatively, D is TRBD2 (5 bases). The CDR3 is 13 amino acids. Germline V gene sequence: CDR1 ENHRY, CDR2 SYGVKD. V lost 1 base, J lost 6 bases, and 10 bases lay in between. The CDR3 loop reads CAISELQRGEQYF. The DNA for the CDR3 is TGTGCCATCAGTGAGTTACAACGGGGCGAGCAGTACTTC.

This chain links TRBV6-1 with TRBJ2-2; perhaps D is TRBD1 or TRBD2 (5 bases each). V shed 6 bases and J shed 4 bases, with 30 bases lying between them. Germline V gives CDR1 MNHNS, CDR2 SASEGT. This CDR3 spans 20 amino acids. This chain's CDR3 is CASRGLTANGTRKTTGELFF. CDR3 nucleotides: TGTGCCAGCAGAGGCCTCACTGCTAACGGGACGCGAAAGACCACCGGGGAGCTGTTTTTT.